The rows below give T cell receptor beta chains drawn from one sample of a study of blood T cell dynamics during melanoma immunotherapy. TCRdb keeps only in-frame clones here, not all; method: immunoSEQ multiplex PCR. The sample includes 10,000 or so clones, around nine tenths of them seen just once. Source: blood, taken from a patient treated with checkpoint blockade. The source of these receptors is a human donor with melanoma. The CDR3 runs from the conserved cysteine through the conserved F or W. D genes are given only for firm matches. Clone size, where shown, is once, few, many, or a class for clones that have expanded.

d_call: NA; clone_size: NA; j_call: TRBJ1-5; v_call: TRBV19; cdr3_nt: TGTGCCAGTAGTGGGGCGGTAAATCAGCCCCAGCATTTT; cdr3_aa: CASSGAVNQPQHF
d_call: NA; clone_size: NA; j_call: TRBJ2-7; v_call: TRBV7-2; cdr3_nt: TGTGCCAGCAGCCTGGGACTGGGCGAGCAGTACTTC; cdr3_aa: CASSLGLGEQYF
d_call: TRBD2; clone_size: NA; j_call: TRBJ2-7; v_call: TRBV19; cdr3_nt: TGTGCCAGTAGTTACCTAGCGGGAGCCTCCTACGAGCAGTACTTC; cdr3_aa: CASSYLAGASYEQYF
d_call: NA; clone_size: NA; j_call: TRBJ2-5; v_call: TRBV7-2; cdr3_nt: TGTGCCAGCAGCTTAGGGAGAGGAGTTGGCGGCCAGGGGACCCAGTACTTC; cdr3_aa: CASSLGRGVGGQGTQYF
d_call: NA; clone_size: NA; j_call: TRBJ2-7; v_call: TRBV7-9; cdr3_nt: TGTGCCAGCAGTCACAGGGAGAACTCCTACGAGCAGTACTTC; cdr3_aa: CASSHRENSYEQYF
d_call: NA; clone_size: once; j_call: TRBJ2-7; v_call: TRBV4-1; cdr3_nt: TGCGCCAGCAGCCAAGGGGACCACTTCCCCTACGAGCAGTACTTC; cdr3_aa: CASSQGDHFPYEQYF
d_call: NA; clone_size: NA; j_call: TRBJ2-7; v_call: TRBV9; cdr3_nt: TGTGCCAGCAGCCCCCGGGACCAAGACGACGAGCAGTACTTC; cdr3_aa: CASSPRDQDDEQYF
d_call: NA; clone_size: once; j_call: TRBJ2-3; v_call: TRBV5-1; cdr3_nt: TGCGCCAGCAGCTTGGATCTAGATACGCAGTATTTT; cdr3_aa: CASSLDLDTQYF
d_call: NA; clone_size: NA; j_call: TRBJ2-7; v_call: TRBV25-1; cdr3_nt: TGTGCCAGCAGTGAATGGCGAGGACGGGGATCCTACGAGCAGTACTTC; cdr3_aa: CASSEWRGRGSYEQYF
d_call: NA; clone_size: once; j_call: TRBJ2-6; v_call: TRBV7-9; cdr3_nt: TGTGCCAGCAGCCCCCAGACAGGTCCCGTGCACTCTGGGGCCAACGTCCTGACTTTC; cdr3_aa: CASSPQTGPVHSGANVLTF
d_call: NA; clone_size: once; j_call: TRBJ2-2; v_call: TRBV5-1; cdr3_nt: TGCGCCAGCAGCTTTTACGCGGGAAAGGGCACCGGGGAGCTGTTTTTT; cdr3_aa: CASSFYAGKGTGELFF
d_call: NA; clone_size: NA; j_call: TRBJ1-3; v_call: TRBV18; cdr3_nt: TGTGCCAGCTCACCACCGGTCAGCTCTGGAAACACCATATATTTT; cdr3_aa: CASSPPVSSGNTIYF
d_call: NA; clone_size: NA; j_call: TRBJ2-6; v_call: TRBV19; cdr3_nt: TGTGCCAGTAGTATATCGGTTGGGGCCAACGTCCTGACTTTC; cdr3_aa: CASSISVGANVLTF
d_call: TRBD1; clone_size: NA; j_call: TRBJ1-2; v_call: TRBV4-1; cdr3_nt: TGCGCCAGCAGGTCCCCGACAGGGCCTCATAACTATGGCTACACCTTC; cdr3_aa: CASRSPTGPHNYGYTF
d_call: NA; clone_size: NA; j_call: TRBJ1-5; v_call: TRBV6-5; cdr3_nt: TGTGCCAGCAGTACATCTAGACGGCTCAATCAGCCCCAGCATTTT; cdr3_aa: CASSTSRRLNQPQHF
d_call: NA; clone_size: NA; j_call: TRBJ2-7; v_call: TRBV4-3; cdr3_nt: TGCGCCAGCAGCCAAGGAGGGCGGCAGGGGGGGTCCTACGAGCAGTACTTC; cdr3_aa: CASSQGGRQGGSYEQYF
d_call: NA; clone_size: NA; j_call: TRBJ2-2; v_call: TRBV27; cdr3_nt: TGTGCCAGCAGTTTCGGGTCCCACACCGGGGAGCTGTTTTTT; cdr3_aa: CASSFGSHTGELFF
d_call: NA; clone_size: NA; j_call: TRBJ2-2; v_call: TRBV7-3; cdr3_nt: TGTGCCAGCAGCTTAACGGCACAGGGACCCTTAACCGGGGAGCTGTTTTTT; cdr3_aa: CASSLTAQGPLTGELFF
d_call: NA; clone_size: NA; j_call: TRBJ2-5; v_call: TRBV30; cdr3_nt: TGTGCCTGGAGTACTACAGGGAGGGAGACCCAGTACTTC; cdr3_aa: CAWSTTGRETQYF
d_call: NA; clone_size: NA; j_call: TRBJ1-5; v_call: TRBV5-6; cdr3_nt: TGTGCCAGCAGCTTCCTTGGCATAAGCAATCAGCCCCAGCATTTT; cdr3_aa: CASSFLGISNQPQHF
d_call: TRBD2; clone_size: NA; j_call: TRBJ2-7; v_call: TRBV28; cdr3_nt: TGTGCCAGCAGTTTGTCCCAGCGGGGTGCCCTCTCCTACGAGCAGTACTTC; cdr3_aa: CASSLSQRGALSYEQYF
d_call: TRBD1; clone_size: once; j_call: TRBJ2-7; v_call: TRBV5-1; cdr3_nt: TGCGCCAGCAGCTTGGGGGGGGCGGGACAGGGCTTCTTC; cdr3_aa: CASSLGGAGQGFF
d_call: TRBD1; clone_size: NA; j_call: TRBJ1-5; v_call: TRBV5-3; cdr3_nt: TGTGCCAGAAGCACAGATGCCGGGACAGTAGACAATCAGCCCCAGCATTTT; cdr3_aa: CARSTDAGTVDNQPQHF
d_call: TRBD2; clone_size: NA; j_call: TRBJ2-3; v_call: TRBV10-1; cdr3_nt: TGCGCCAGCCAAACAGGACTAGCGGAACCTGTGGATACGCAGTATTTT; cdr3_aa: CASQTGLAEPVDTQYF
d_call: NA; clone_size: NA; j_call: TRBJ1-6; v_call: TRBV28; cdr3_nt: TGTGCCAGCAGACCTGCCCGGGACCATTCACCCCTCCACTTT; cdr3_aa: CASRPARDHSPLHF
d_call: TRBD2; clone_size: NA; j_call: TRBJ2-7; v_call: TRBV5-1; cdr3_nt: TGCGCCAGCAGCTTGCAGGGACTAGCGGGAGTTGAGGCGACCTACGAGCAGTACTTC; cdr3_aa: CASSLQGLAGVEATYEQYF
d_call: TRBD2; clone_size: NA; j_call: TRBJ2-1; v_call: TRBV28; cdr3_nt: TGTGCCAGCAGTTTTCGAGGACTAGCGGGAACCAATGAGCAGTTCTTC; cdr3_aa: CASSFRGLAGTNEQFF
d_call: TRBD2; clone_size: NA; j_call: TRBJ2-1; v_call: TRBV4-2; cdr3_nt: TGTGCCAGCAGCCAAGAGGGGACTAGCGGGAGCGGGGAGCAGTTCTTC; cdr3_aa: CASSQEGTSGSGEQFF
d_call: TRBD1; clone_size: NA; j_call: TRBJ2-7; v_call: TRBV29-1; cdr3_nt: TGCAGCGCTTCCGTACAGGGGGCGCGACAGTACTTC; cdr3_aa: CSASVQGARQYF
d_call: NA; clone_size: NA; j_call: TRBJ2-6; v_call: TRBV19; cdr3_nt: TGTGCCAGTAGTATAGAATCTTCTGGGGCCAACGTCCTGACTTTC; cdr3_aa: CASSIESSGANVLTF
d_call: NA; clone_size: NA; j_call: TRBJ2-1; v_call: TRBV12-5; cdr3_nt: TGTGCTAGTGGTTTGGTCGGTAGCGGAGACTCCTACAATGAGCAGTTCTTC; cdr3_aa: CASGLVGSGDSYNEQFF
d_call: NA; clone_size: NA; j_call: TRBJ2-3; v_call: TRBV7-2; cdr3_nt: TGTGCCAGCAAACCCCGTCTCACTCAAACAGATACGCAGTATTTT; cdr3_aa: CASKPRLTQTDTQYF
d_call: NA; clone_size: NA; j_call: TRBJ2-2; v_call: TRBV11-1; cdr3_nt: TGTGCCAGCAGCTTATCCCCTCCCTGGGCTGTTCCCGGGGAGCTGTTTTTT; cdr3_aa: CASSLSPPWAVPGELFF
d_call: TRBD1; clone_size: NA; j_call: TRBJ2-5; v_call: TRBV27; cdr3_nt: TGTGCCAGCAGTTCTTGGACAGGGGGCGCAGAGACCCAGTACTTC; cdr3_aa: CASSSWTGGAETQYF
d_call: NA; clone_size: few; j_call: TRBJ1-5; v_call: TRBV28; cdr3_nt: TGTGCCAGCAGTTCCGGGGCCGGAGGGCCCCAGCATTTT; cdr3_aa: CASSSGAGGPQHF